These 4 T cell receptor beta chains came from one sample sequenced in a study of T cell repertoires in cytomegalovirus infection. One entry per CDR3 protein results from TCRdb running MiXCR on the reads. The data contain about 57,000 distinct CDR3 sequences, around 21% of them singletons. Their target antigens are unknown. The sample consisted of CD8+ T cells from cultured PBMCs, taken from culture after CMV antigen stimulation. The receptor source for this set is a human donor in good health (CMV status not recorded). Some clones in this sample may be carry-over from other donors' samples.

The chain couples TRBV4-3 to TRBJ1-5; D may be TRBD1 (5 bases). V lost 1 base to trimming and J lost 7 bases, with 11 bases between them. The CDR3 spans 14 residues. Looked up from germline, CDR1 is LGHNA and CDR2 is YSLEER. DNA of the CDR3: TGCGCCAGCAGCCAAGTGCAGGGTAGACAGCCCCAGCATTTT. As protein: CASSQVQGRQPQHF.

The chain has TRBV7-9 and TRBJ1-1; TRBD1 is a possible D gene (5 bases). Germline CDR1 reads SEHNR; CDR2 reads FQNEAQ (reference sequence). Trimming took 2 bases from V and 0 from J, leaving 10 bases between them. The CDR3 totals 15 residues. The CDR3 nucleotides read TGTGCCAGCAGCTTAAGGAAGGGGATGAACACTGAAGCTTTCTTT. Translating it yields CASSLRKGMNTEAFF.

Only a few counts were recorded for this clonotype. V is TRBV7-2 and J is TRBJ1-6; D is unresolved. The CDR3 spans 16 residues. Germline CDR1 SGHTA, CDR2 FQGNSA. Trimming pared 1 base from V and 0 bases from J, leaving 7 bases between. The CDR3 sequence is CASSLGRSSYNSPLHF. The CDR3 nucleotides read TGTGCCAGCAGCTTAGGACGAAGCTCCTATAATTCACCCCTCCACTTT.

The sample holds a few counts of this clonotype. The chain uses TRBV6-5 and TRBJ1-1; the D gene is possibly TRBD1 (6 bases). The V end lost 0 bases, the J end lost 1 base, and 9 bases lay between the germline ends. This CDR3 contains 15 residues. The germline gives CDR1 MNHEY, CDR2 SVGAGI. The DNA of the CDR3 is TGTGCCAGCAGTTACTCTGTACAGGGGAACACTGAAGCTTTCTTT. It is translated as CASSYSVQGNTEAFF.